A selection of T cell receptor beta chains follows, all from one sample in a study of shared T cell receptors in the human thymus. Generated by immunoSEQ multiplex PCR, the TCRdb table keeps only in-frame clones and is missing some. Of under 450,000 clones in the sample, around 95% were seen once. Material for sequencing was thymocytes. The receptors derive from a human donor. Both conserved end residues are part of each CDR3.

J: TRBJ2-7
V: TRBV2
CDR3: CASSVGLRGEQYF

J: TRBJ2-3
V: TRBV7-9
CDR3: CASSSTQGPTDTQYF

J: TRBJ2-3
V: TRBV21-1
CDR3: CASSDRGQLKNTDTQYF

J: TRBJ2-7
V: TRBV5-4
CDR3: CASSGTDGSYEQYF

J: TRBJ2-7
V: TRBV28
CDR3: CASSLDRVHEQYF

J: TRBJ1-2
V: TRBV5-1
CDR3: CASSGADGYTF

J: TRBJ1-4
V: TRBV19
CDR3: CASSQLDSRNEKLFF

J: TRBJ2-1
V: TRBV7-9
CDR3: CASSLEDCEQFF

J: TRBJ2-5
V: TRBV28
CDR3: CASSNRTGQETQYF

J: TRBJ1-4
V: TRBV4-3
CDR3: CASSPGARWTDSNEKLFF

J: TRBJ2-1
V: TRBV5-6
CDR3: CASSPVGAGINNEQFF

J: TRBJ2-5
V: TRBV6-5
CDR3: CASRRARYQETQYF

J: TRBJ2-3
V: TRBV30
CDR3: CAWSVKTSGITSTDTQYF

J: TRBJ2-3
V: TRBV7-3
CDR3: CASSLWAAGVAGTDTQYF

J: TRBJ1-5
V: TRBV29-1
CDR3: CSVGTDNQPQHF

J: TRBJ2-3
V: TRBV5-1
CDR3: CASSLRLGAGGTDTQYF

J: TRBJ2-2
V: TRBV2
CDR3: CASSVRLLIDTGELFF

J: TRBJ2-2
V: TRBV19
CDR3: CASSIDLRGSSIYDNLRNTGELFF

J: TRBJ1-3
V: TRBV4-3
CDR3: CASSQDPGQGGHTIYF

J: TRBJ1-2
V: TRBV2
CDR3: CASSEQGQGGYGYTF

J: TRBJ2-5
V: TRBV14
CDR3: CASSQDRGTQETQYF

J: TRBJ2-7
V: TRBV11-2
CDR3: CASSGREGARTPYYEQYF

J: TRBJ2-1
V: TRBV5-4
CDR3: CASSVSSGRHNEQFF

J: TRBJ2-7
V: TRBV7-9
CDR3: CASSLDRTSGFSYEQYF

J: TRBJ2-1
V: TRBV28
CDR3: CASSFRLAGAPGNEQFF

J: TRBJ1-1
V: TRBV19
CDR3: CASSISTGTAENTEAFF

J: TRBJ2-3
V: TRBV5-1
CDR3: CASSYAGGDTDTQYF

J: TRBJ2-2
V: TRBV7-2
CDR3: CASSEDRGDTGELFF

J: TRBJ2-7
V: TRBV5-8
CDR3: CASSLRSAKNYEQYF

J: TRBJ1-3
V: TRBV28
CDR3: CASSLMRNTHLPPAGNTIYF

J: TRBJ1-2
V: TRBV28
CDR3: CASSPPGTANYGYTF

J: TRBJ2-2
V: TRBV14
CDR3: CASSQVEGPNTGELFF

J: TRBJ2-1
V: TRBV5-1
CDR3: CASSPHRGNEQFF

J: TRBJ2-1
V: TRBV25-1
CDR3: CASSDLGNNEQFF

J: TRBJ1-5
V: TRBV7-2
CDR3: CASSIGRTRSQPQHF

J: TRBJ2-1
V: TRBV11-2
CDR3: CASSLDYKAFYNEQFF